In its sample, the clone carrying this TCR beta chain was seen many times. Its matching antigen is unknown. The data stem from a study of blood T cells in healthy people across ages. The CDR3 contains 16 residues. Germline V gene sequence: CDR1 LGHNA, CDR2 YNFKEQ. The V gene end was trimmed by 0 bases and the J gene end by 4 bases; junction bases not matched to a gene: 9. Combining a sample-barcoded 5' primer with a J-beta primer mix, a second PCR ran for about 6 to 11 cycles. One entry per CDR3 protein, called by TCRdb with MiXCR from the 5' RACE reads. This table holds 1.2 million to 1.5 million distinct CDR3 sequences, roughly 45% found once. Whole-study findings and limits: Using unsorted PBMCs precluded a conclusive naive versus antigen-experienced comparison.

Material for sequencing was blood. The gene calls are TRBV4-2 and TRBJ2-7, with 7 bases matching TRBD2. The TCR sequence derives from a woman between 18 and 29 years old in good health. The CDR3 coding sequence is TGTGCCAGCAGCCAAGACTCCGGGACTACCAATTACGAGCAGTACTTC. Encoded protein: CASSQDSGTTNYEQYF.